This T cell receptor beta chain was sequenced for a study of blood T cells in healthy people across ages. Overall study: Researchers report that template switching captured about one barcoded beta molecule per two T cells.

Primers used in a second PCR of roughly 6 to 11 cycles were a sample-barcoded 5' primer and a J-beta primer mix. The template-switch adaptor was a 5' adaptor with 12 random nucleotides. It tagged each cDNA molecule. From the 5' RACE reads, TCRdb called clonotypes with MiXCR, one entry per CDR3 protein. The profile shows about 1,500,000 distinct CDR3 sequences, about 30% of them singletons. In each sample, at least 6.5 million PBMCs were isolated. Trimming took 2 bases from V and 6 from J, leaving 13 bases between them. The CDR3 covers 13 residues. Germline V CDR1 and CDR2: DFQATT, SNEGSKA (reference sequence).

This TCR was sampled from a woman aged 30 to 39 in good health. V gene TRBV20-1 combines with J gene TRBJ1-2; perhaps TRBD1 as D (6 bases). The specimen was blood. The CDR3 nucleotides read TGCAGTGCTAGATCTCCGGGGGGCCATGGCTACACCTTC. Its protein product is CSARSPGGHGYTF.